The 17 T cell receptor beta chains listed next were all sequenced from one sample in a study of blood T cell repertoires in COVID-19. Generated by immunoSEQ multiplex PCR, the TCRdb table keeps only in-frame clones and is missing some. The sample lists 400,000 or so clones; around 90% were seen once. The sequenced sample consisted of PBMCs or T cells enriched from blood (not recorded which). Receptors were obtained from a man aged 18 to 30 who had recovered from COVID-19.

This chain joins TRBV2 and TRBJ1-2; D is unclear. The CDR3 is made up of 15 amino acids. V was pared by 6 bases and J by 4 bases, with 18 bases between. Per the germline V gene, CDR1 is SNHLY and CDR2 is FYNNEI. This CDR3 is CASRSEGLPLYGYTF. CDR3 in DNA: TGTGCCAGCAGGTCCGAGGGTCTTCCCCTCTATGGCTACACCTTC.

The CDR3 sequence is CASGPGQGAGEQYF. CDR3 DNA sequence: TGTGCTAGTGGTCCGGGACAGGGGGCGGGGGAGCAGTACTTC. This sequence joins TRBV12-5 and TRBJ2-7; TRBD1 matches 12 bases. CDR1 and CDR2 (germline): LGHNT, FRNRAP. This CDR3 is 14 amino acids long. The junction had 6 bases not matched to a gene; V was cut back by 5 bases and J by 7 bases.

This chain links TRBV27 with TRBJ1-6; TRBD1 might be the D (5 bases). Germline V gene sequence: CDR1 MNHEY, CDR2 SMNVEV (reference sequence). This CDR3 spans 16 amino acids. The V end was cut by 1 base, the J end by 6 bases, with 13 bases between. The CDR3 sequence: CASSLYSQGGNSPLHF. The CDR3 DNA is TGTGCCAGCAGTTTATACAGCCAGGGTGGTAATTCACCCCTCCACTTT.

This clone has only a few counts. CDR3 sequence (DNA): TGTGCCAGCAGCTTAGGTCCAGGGGTGGTCCCTAATTCACCCCTCCACTTT. Residues: CASSLGPGVVPNSPLHF. This sequence joins TRBV13 and TRBJ1-6; perhaps TRBD1 as D (6 bases). CDR1 and CDR2 from the germline V gene are PRHDT and FYEKMQ (reference sequence). This CDR3 is 17 amino acids long. The V end lost 0 bases, the J end lost 6 bases, and 15 bases lay between the germline ends.

This clone came up a few times. The J gene is TRBJ1-2, the V gene TRBV15; the match to TRBD1 covers 7 bases. Germline lookup yields CDR1 LNHNV and CDR2 YYDKDF (reference sequence). V shed 4 bases, J shed 7 bases, and the junction held 12 bases outside the gene matches. The CDR3 is 15 amino acids. The CDR3 DNA reads as TGTGCCACCAGCAAGGCCGAGACAGGGCGAGGTGGCTACACCTTC. Translated: CATSKAETGRGGYTF.

This sequence joins TRBV7-9 and TRBJ1-3; the match to TRBD1 covers 7 bases. This CDR3 comprises 16 residues. The V gene end was trimmed by 4 bases and the J gene end by 0 bases; junction bases not matched to a gene: 6. The germline V gene has CDR1 SEHNR and CDR2 FQNEAQ (reference sequence). CDR3 sequence: CASSSLGQTSGNTIYF. The CDR3 nucleotides are TGTGCCAGCAGCTCATTGGGACAGACCTCTGGAAACACCATATATTTT. Filled out from reference TRBV7-9 and TRBJ1-3, the complete variable domain reads DTGVSQNPRHKITKRGQNVTFRCDPISEHNRLYWYRQTLGQGPEFLTYFQNEAQLEKSRLLSDRFSAERPKGSFSTLEIQRTEQGDSAMYLCASSSLGQTSGNTIYFGEGSWLTVV.

This clone was recorded once. This chain uses TRBV30 with TRBJ2-3; D is unresolved. V was shortened by 0 bases and J by 6 bases, with 13 bases between the two germline ends. Per germline, CDR1 GTSNPN and CDR2 SVGIG (reference sequence). The CDR3 has 14 amino acids. In DNA, the CDR3 is TGTGCCTGGAGTGTGCGTTCGGGTACGGATACGCAGTATTTT. This gives the protein CAWSVRSGTDTQYF.

This rearrangement joins TRBV4-1 to TRBJ1-2; D is possibly TRBD1 (5 bases). In germline, CDR1 is MGHRA, CDR2 YSYEKL. This CDR3 comprises 15 residues. Trimming shortened V by 1 base and J by 7 bases, and 16 bases separated the two germline ends. The CDR3 DNA reads TGCGCCAGCAGCCAAGGGGCTGCGGGGCCGGGTGGCTACACCTTC. As protein: CASSQGAAGPGGYTF.

The rearrangement uses TRBV4-1 and TRBJ1-3; the D gene is possibly TRBD1 (6 bases). This CDR3 contains 16 residues. V shed 2 bases and J shed 0 bases, with 11 bases lying between them. Germline V lookup: CDR1 MGHRA, CDR2 YSYEKL. DNA for the CDR3: TGCGCCAGCAGCCAACCAACAGGGAGCTCTGGAAACACCATATATTTT. This sequence encodes CASSQPTGSSGNTIYF.

The rearrangement links TRBV9 to TRBJ1-1; D is unresolved. Trimming pared 0 bases from V and 1 base from J, leaving 10 bases between. CDR1 SGDLS and CDR2 YYNGEE come from the germline V gene. This CDR3 has 15 amino acids. The CDR3 spells CASSVDISRNTEAFF. The CDR3 nucleotides are TGTGCCAGCAGCGTAGACATTTCTAGGAACACTGAAGCTTTCTTT.

V and J are TRBV5-8 and TRBJ2-5; D gene uncertain. The V end lost 1 base, the J end lost 4 bases, and 11 bases lay between the germline ends. The CDR3 spans 14 residues. Germline lookup yields CDR1 SGHTS and CDR2 YDEGEE. This CDR3 is CASSLYMTGETQYF. DNA for the CDR3: TGTGCCAGCAGCTTGTACATGACTGGAGAGACCCAGTACTTC.

This rearrangement joins TRBV29-1 to TRBJ1-2; possibly TRBD1 for D (6 bases). Germline CDR1 and CDR2: SQVTM and ANQGSEA. The CDR3 runs to 14 residues. V was pared by 3 bases and J by 2 bases, with 13 bases between. CDR3 protein: CSVDRGAQNYGYTF. CDR3 DNA sequence: TGCAGCGTTGATCGGGGGGCTCAAAACTATGGCTACACCTTC.

V and J are TRBV9 and TRBJ2-7; D unclear. Germline V gene lookup returns CDR1 SGDLS and CDR2 YYNGEE. Trimming took 3 bases from V and 1 from J, leaving 5 bases between them. The CDR3 totals 12 residues. The DNA of the CDR3 is TGTGCCAGCAGCGGAGTATCCTACGAGCAGTACTTC. Translated: CASSGVSYEQYF.

The genes are TRBV7-9 and TRBJ1-1; perhaps TRBD1 as D (5 bases). This CDR3 is built from 17 residues. V lost 2 bases and J lost 1, with 17 bases in between. Looked up from germline, CDR1 is SEHNR and CDR2 is FQNEAQ (reference sequence). CDR3 nucleotide sequence: TGTGCCAGCAGCTTAACTTCAGGCAGGGTAACGAACACTGAAGCTTTCTTT. This translates into CASSLTSGRVTNTEAFF.

The rearrangement uses TRBV9 and TRBJ1-2; the D gene is possibly TRBD1 (6 bases). The CDR3 spans 15 residues. Germline V gives CDR1 SGDLS, CDR2 YYNGEE. V lost 0 bases to trimming and J lost 7 bases, with 16 bases between them. Here the CDR3 DNA reads TGTGCCAGCAGCGTAGGGGCCCTGGGGGCCGGTGGCTACACCTTC. Protein: CASSVGALGAGGYTF.

V is TRBV7-3 and J is TRBJ1-2, with TRBD1 as a possible D gene (6 bases). This CDR3 contains 15 residues. V was shortened by 5 bases and J by 3 bases, with 16 bases between the two germline ends. Germline V CDR1 and CDR2: SGHTA, FQGTGA. The CDR3 DNA follows: TGTGCCAGCAGCCCACAGGGATTGACTGACTATGGCTACACCTTC. This encodes CASSPQGLTDYGYTF. Full variable domain (outside the CDR3, taken from reference TRBV7-3 and TRBJ1-2): GAGVSQTPSNKVTEKGKYVELRCDPISGHTALYWYRQSLGQGPEFLIYFQGTGAADDSGLPNDRFFAVRPEGSVSTLKIQRTERGDSAVYLCASSPQGLTDYGYTFGSGTRLTVV.

The V gene is TRBV20-1, the J gene TRBJ1-6, with D unresolved. V was pared by 3 bases and J by 6 bases, with 6 bases between. In germline, CDR1 is DFQATT, CDR2 SNEGSKA (reference sequence). CDR3 length: 12 amino acids. The CDR3 nucleotides are TGCAGTGCTAGTTACGGTAATTCACCCCTCCACTTT. It specifies CSASYGNSPLHF.